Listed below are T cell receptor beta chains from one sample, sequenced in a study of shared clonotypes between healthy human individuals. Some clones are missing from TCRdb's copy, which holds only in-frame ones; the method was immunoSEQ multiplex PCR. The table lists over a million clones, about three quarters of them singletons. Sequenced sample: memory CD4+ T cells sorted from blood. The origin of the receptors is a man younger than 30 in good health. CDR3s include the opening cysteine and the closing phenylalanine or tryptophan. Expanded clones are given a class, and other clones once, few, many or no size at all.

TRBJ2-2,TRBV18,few,CASSPGASGELFF
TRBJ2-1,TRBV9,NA,CASSADRASYNEQFF
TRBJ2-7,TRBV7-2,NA,CASSLAGGERSYEQYF
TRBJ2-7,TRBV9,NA,CASSLGLALSYEQYF
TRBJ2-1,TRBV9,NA,CASSEWAGPWEGSYNEQFF
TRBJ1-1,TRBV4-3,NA,CASSQLGEAFF
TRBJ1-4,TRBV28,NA,CATTGTVGEKLFF
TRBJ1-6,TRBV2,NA,CASREDIPGSPLHF
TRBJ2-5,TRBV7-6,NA,CASSLSGGGVYQETQYF
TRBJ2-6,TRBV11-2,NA,CASSFGPRGLGANVLTF
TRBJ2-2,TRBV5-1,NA,CASSLGQSTGELFF
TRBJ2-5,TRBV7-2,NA,CASSTTGRQETQYF
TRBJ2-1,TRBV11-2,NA,CASSLAVGQFF
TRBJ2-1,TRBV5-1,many,CASMRSSGLYNEQFF
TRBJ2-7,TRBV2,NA,CASSELGGEQYF
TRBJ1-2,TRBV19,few,CASGANYGYTF
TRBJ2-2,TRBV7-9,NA,CASRVAGGGPAGELFF
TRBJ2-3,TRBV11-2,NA,CASSLEPSTDTQYF
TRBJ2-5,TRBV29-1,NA,CSVGGAQETQYF
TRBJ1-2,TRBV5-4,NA,CASSRDSYGYTF
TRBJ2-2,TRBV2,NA,CASSRDRGSPSGPTNTGELFF
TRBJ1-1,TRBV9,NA,CASSVSVSPNTEAFF
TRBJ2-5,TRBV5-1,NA,CASSPGLAGGPWETQYF
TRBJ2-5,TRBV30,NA,CAWSVKGRGVFQETQYF
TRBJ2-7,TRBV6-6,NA,CASSYDKGYEQYF
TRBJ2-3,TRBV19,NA,CASSTDRGISTDTQYF
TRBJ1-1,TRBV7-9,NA,CASSLGISTEAFF
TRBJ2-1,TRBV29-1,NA,CSVVGGFHEQFF
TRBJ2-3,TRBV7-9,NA,CASSKTTGGGGDTQYF
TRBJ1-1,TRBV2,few,CASSAVLNRGQGKTEAFF
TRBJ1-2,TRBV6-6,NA,CASSYRQGYGYTF
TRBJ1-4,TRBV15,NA,CATSRDLMGGATNEKLFF
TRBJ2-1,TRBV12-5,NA,CASGLVASGLAGNNEQFF
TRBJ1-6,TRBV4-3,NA,CASSNYNSPLHF
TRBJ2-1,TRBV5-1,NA,CASSPGLAAGNEQFF
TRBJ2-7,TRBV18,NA,CASSWDRFYEQYF
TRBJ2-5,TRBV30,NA,CAWGINRGETQYF
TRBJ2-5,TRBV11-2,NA,CASSPTSGRVQETQYF
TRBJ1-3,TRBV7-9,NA,CASSLGAGNTIYF